The 19 T cell receptor beta chains below were found in one sample sequenced in a study of T-cell reconstitution after alpha-beta-depleted transplantation in children. Preparation of the TCRbeta library was carried out with unique molecular identifiers. TCRdb used MiXCR to reprocess the PCR reads, holding one entry per CDR3 protein. Found here are roughly 340,000 distinct CDR3 sequences, under 20% of them singletons; the top ten hold roughly two fifths. Specimen: PBMCs, mostly from graft donor cells, collected 360 days after TCRalphabeta/CD19-depleted stem cell transplant. The receptors shown here come from a male patient under 10 years old who had a stem cell transplant for acute lymphoblastic leukemia, so the T cells may come from the graft donor.

V and J are TRBV6-6 and TRBJ2-1; no clear D gene. V was trimmed by 6 bases and J by 2 bases, leaving 8 bases between them. Germline CDR1 is MNHNY and CDR2 is SVGAGI (reference sequence). CDR3 length equals 13 residues. The CDR3 loop is CASSPRTYNEQFF. DNA of the CDR3: TGTGCCAGCAGCCCCCGTACCTACAATGAGCAGTTCTTC.

V is TRBV20-1 and J is TRBJ1-1, with 8 bases aligning to TRBD1. CDR3 size: 18 residues. The J segment lost 3 bases and the V segment lost 1 base, leaving 16 bases of the junction unmatched. Germline V gives CDR1 DFQATT, CDR2 SNEGSKA (reference sequence). CDR3 sequence (DNA): TGCAGTGCTAGAGGATGGTCAGGGGGCGGCCGTTCAGACACTGAAGCTTTCTTT. It encodes CSARGWSGGGRSDTEAFF.

This clonotype occurred a few times. The chain joins TRBV20-1 to TRBJ2-1, with D maybe TRBD2 (6 bases). The V gene's germline CDR1 is DFQATT and CDR2 SNEGSKA (reference sequence). The CDR3 runs to 15 residues. Trimming took off 0 bases at V and 7 bases at J, with 16 bases between the two ends. The CDR3 loop reads CSARDGGEEGNEQFF. The CDR3 bases are TGCAGTGCTAGAGATGGAGGGGAGGAGGGTAATGAGCAGTTCTTC.

This clonotype was seen at least ten times. The chain recombines TRBV24-1 with TRBJ2-2; either TRBD1 or TRBD2 may supply D (5 bases each). This CDR3 spans 14 amino acids. V lost 7 bases and J lost 3, with 11 bases in between. The germline V gene encodes CDR1 KGHDR and CDR2 SFDVKD. The CDR3 DNA is TGTGCCACCAGGACTGAGGGGTACACCGGGGAGCTGTTTTTT. Encoded protein: CATRTEGYTGELFF.

Only a few counts were recorded for this clonotype. The CDR3 DNA sequence: TGTGCCAGGCCCGGGACGGTTAATGAAAAACTGTTTTTT. This encodes CARPGTVNEKLFF. The rearrangement links TRBV25-1 to TRBJ1-4; a possible D gene is TRBD1 (5 bases). Germline V lookup: CDR1 MGHDK, CDR2 SYGVNS. Trimming stripped 9 bases from V and 4 bases from J, with 12 bases between. The CDR3 loop spans 13 amino acids.

This clonotype was detected only a few times. The rearrangement joins TRBV9 to TRBJ2-3; D is possibly TRBD1 (5 bases). The CDR3 covers 15 residues. The germline CDR1 and CDR2 sequences are SGDLS and YYNGEE. The V and J ends lost 0 bases and 1 base respectively, with 9 bases between them. CDR3: CASSVGGPGTDTQYF. The DNA of the CDR3 is TGTGCCAGCAGCGTAGGGGGCCCCGGCACAGATACGCAGTATTTT.

This clonotype was seen a few times. The CDR3 bases are TGTGCCAGCAAACCCGCGAGACTAGCCACAGATACGCAGTATTTT. Protein product: CASKPARLATDTQYF. The J gene is TRBJ2-3, the V gene TRBV12-3 or TRBV12-4; TRBD2 aligns across 7 bases. The ends lost 7 bases at V and 2 bases at J; junction bases unmatched: 9. The CDR3 consists of 15 residues.

This CDR3 reads CASSATGDSNTGELFF. DNA for the CDR3: TGCGCCAGCAGTGCAACAGGGGACTCGAACACCGGGGAGCTGTTTTTT. The J gene is TRBJ2-2, the V gene TRBV10-2; tentative D call: TRBD1 (7 bases). The length of the CDR3 is 16 residues. Germline CDR1 and CDR2: WSHSY and SAAADI. The ends were cut back, 4 bases at V and 0 bases at J, with 12 bases in the middle.

The V call is TRBV28, the J call TRBJ2-5; D call uncertain. The CDR3 extends over 13 amino acids. The ends were cut back, 8 bases at V and 2 bases at J, with 12 bases in the middle. Germline CDR1 is MDHEN and CDR2 is SYDVKM. CDR3 amino acids: CASAASLQETQYF. For the CDR3, the DNA is TGTGCCAGCGCGGCATCCCTTCAAGAGACCCAGTACTTC.

This clonotype was found many times. V gene TRBV28 combines with J gene TRBJ2-7; TRBD2 matches at 8 bases. This CDR3 has 13 amino acids. Unmatched junction bases numbered 5, after V lost 6 bases and J lost 4 bases. Germline CDR1 reads MDHEN; CDR2 reads SYDVKM. The CDR3 DNA follows: TGTGCCAGCAGACGGACTAGCTTTTACGAGCAGTACTTC. Its translation: CASRRTSFYEQYF.

The genes are TRBV4-3 and TRBJ2-5; 9 bases map to TRBD1. The ends lost 3 bases at V and 2 bases at J; junction bases unmatched: 7. Germline assignment: CDR1 LGHNA and CDR2 YSLEER. There are 16 residues in the CDR3. The CDR3 DNA is TGCGCCAGCAGCCACCACGGACAGGGGCCACAAGAGACCCAGTACTTC. Protein: CASSHHGQGPQETQYF.

CDR3 protein: CASSQEGWRLQETQYF. CDR3 in DNA: TGCGCCAGCAGCCAAGAGGGGTGGAGGTTGCAAGAGACCCAGTACTTC. This chain uses TRBV4-1 with TRBJ2-5, with D possibly matching TRBD2 (5 bases). The CDR3 length is 16 residues. CDR1 is MGHRA, CDR2 YSYEKL, per germline. V was cut by 0 bases and J by 2 bases, with 13 bases left in between.

This chain connects TRBV12-3 or TRBV12-4 to TRBJ2-2; 7 nucleotides match TRBD1. This CDR3 is built from 16 residues. Germline trimming cut 5 bases from V and 5 bases from J; bases unmatched to any gene: 11. Here the CDR3 reads CASSPHRGAGTGELFF. Here the CDR3 DNA reads TGTGCCAGCAGTCCACACAGGGGCGCAGGGACCGGGGAGCTGTTTTTT.

There are a few counts of this clonotype. The chain combines TRBV12-5 with TRBJ2-5, with D unresolved. Germline CDR1 and CDR2: LGHNT and FRNRAP. V lost 1 base and J 5 bases, leaving 5 bases between the germline ends. CDR3 size: 12 residues. In DNA form, the CDR3 reads TGTGCTAGTGGTTTGGAAGGGGAGACCCAGTACTTC. Translation: CASGLEGETQYF.

V gene TRBV4-3 combines with J gene TRBJ2-7; 8 bases fit TRBD1. Trimming cost V 4 bases and J 0 bases; bases outside gene matches: 5. Per germline, CDR1 LGHNA and CDR2 YSLEER. This CDR3 contains 15 residues. The CDR3 region is CASSPGQDFSYEQYF. DNA of the CDR3: TGCGCCAGCAGCCCGGGACAGGACTTCTCCTACGAGCAGTACTTC.

This clonotype was seen more than once but under ten times. This chain uses TRBV2 with TRBJ2-5, with a possible D match to TRBD2 (5 bases). The CDR3 sequence is 14 residues long. V was pared by 4 bases and J by 2 bases, with 11 bases between. The germline V gene encodes CDR1 SNHLY and CDR2 FYNNEI. This CDR3 is CASSVPGRQETQYF. CDR3 in DNA: TGTGCCAGCAGTGTCCCGGGGAGACAAGAGACCCAGTACTTC.

CDR3 DNA sequence: TGTGCCAGCAGCGTAGCAGCGGGGGCACAAGAGACCCAGTACTTC. Amino acids: CASSVAAGAQETQYF. V gene TRBV9 combines with J gene TRBJ2-5; 8 positions agree with TRBD2. CDR1 and CDR2 from the germline V gene are SGDLS and YYNGEE. J gave up 2 bases and V 0 bases, and 3 bases lay outside the gene matches. The CDR3 totals 15 residues.

This clonotype was counted only a few times. V and J are TRBV11-2 and TRBJ2-5; unclear D gene. The germline V gene has CDR1 SGHAT and CDR2 FQNNGV. CDR3 length: 14 amino acids. Trimming took off 8 bases at V and 2 bases at J, with 15 bases between the two ends. The CDR3 protein is CASLGMDGQETQYF. CDR3 bases: TGTGCCAGCCTTGGGATGGACGGTCAAGAGACCCAGTACTTC.

V usage is TRBV11-1 and J usage is TRBJ2-1; 8 nucleotides match TRBD2. Germline CDR1 reads SGHAT; CDR2 reads FQDESV (reference sequence). This CDR3 spans 15 amino acids. V dropped 5 bases and J dropped 6; count of bases not matched to a gene: 9. The CDR3 protein is CASSAGGGQTNEQFF. CDR3 sequence (DNA): TGTGCCAGCAGCGCGGGGGGTGGACAGACCAATGAGCAGTTCTTC.